This T cell receptor (beta chain) is drawn from a study of blood T cell repertoires in COVID-19. Whole-study context: The United States, Italy and Spain provided the acute and convalescent COVID-19 samples.

Here immunoSEQ multiplex PCR was the method, and the copy in TCRdb shows in-frame clones only, minus some. The sample lists more than 85,000 clones, approximately 84% seen once, with more than 9% in the top ten. CDR1 and CDR2 from the germline V gene are KGHDR and SFDVKD. This CDR3 has 15 residues. With 5 bases clipped from V and 4 bases from J, the junction kept 6 bases outside the gene matches. The sample comprised peripheral blood. This TCR was recovered from a man between 35 and 55 years old with active or convalescent COVID-19. The chain links TRBV24-1 to TRBJ2-5; 10 positions match TRBD2. The CDR3 loop reads CATSAGLAELETQYF. CDR3 bases: TGTGCCACCAGTGCCGGACTAGCGGAGTTAGAGACCCAGTACTTC.